Here is one T cell receptor (beta chain) with its context. The antigen remains unidentified. TCRdb fed the 5' RACE reads into MiXCR, producing one record per CDR3 protein. The repertoire includes about 240,000 distinct CDR3 sequences, about 10% of them detected once, and less than 8% sits in the top ten. The data were obtained in a study of CD8 T cells in ankylosing spondylitis. General study points: Earlier studies detected some motif variants in reactive arthritis synovial fluid and blood.

Sample: blood, either unsorted or a sorted T cell fraction (not recorded which). The TCR sequence derives from a male donor with ankylosing spondylitis or in good health (not recorded which).

The CDR3: CASRGVRDGNYGYTF. As DNA, the CDR3 is TGTGCCAGCAGGGGGGTAAGGGACGGGAACTATGGCTACACCTTC. The gene calls are TRBV27 and TRBJ1-2; D is perhaps TRBD1 (5 bases). Germline assignment: CDR1 MNHEY and CDR2 SMNVEV (reference sequence). The CDR3 spans 15 residues. V was shortened by 6 bases and J by 2 bases, with 16 bases between the two germline ends.